Below are 23 T cell receptor beta chains sequenced from a single sample in a study of human T cells and chemical hapten exposure. TCRdb passed the RACE reads through MiXCR, listing each CDR3 protein once. There are under 200,000 distinct CDR3 sequences in the sample; about 14% occur only once, and 1.5% to 2% lies in the top ten. The time point is: patch test 1, 2 weeks after DPC sensitization. Specified treatment: therapeutic diphenylcyclopropenone sensitization with weekly scalp DPC. Here the sequenced sample was whole blood, taken in connection with sensitization to the hapten diphenylcyclopropenone (DPC). The receptor source for this set is a woman aged 25 to 39 with alopecia areata. Some clones in this sample may be carry-over from other donors' samples.

The V gene is TRBV29-1, the J gene TRBJ1-2; D is unclear. V lost 0 bases, J lost 4 bases, and 12 bases lay in between. This CDR3 spans 14 amino acids. In germline, CDR1 is SQVTM, CDR2 ANQGSEA. The CDR3 loop is CSVEETVKGYGYTF. DNA for the CDR3: TGCAGCGTTGAAGAGACGGTGAAGGGCTATGGCTACACCTTC. Drawing the rest from reference TRBV29-1 and TRBJ1-2, the complete variable domain is SAVISQKPSRDICQRGTSLTIQCQVDSQVTMMFWYRQQPGQSLTLIATANQGSEATYESGFVIDKFPISRPNLTFSTLTVSNMSPEDSSIYLCSVEETVKGYGYTFGSGTRLTVV.

V and J are TRBV4-3 and TRBJ2-3, with D maybe TRBD2 (6 bases). This CDR3 is built from 15 residues. V was clipped by 2 bases and J by 0 bases, with 9 bases between them. CDR1 and CDR2 from the germline V gene are LGHNA and YSLEER. The CDR3 DNA sequence: TGCGCCAGCAGCCAAAGTGGGACTAGCACAGATACGCAGTATTTT. Its protein product is CASSQSGTSTDTQYF.

This clonotype showed up just a few times. The CDR3 loop is CASMLGQVATSYEQYF. In DNA form, the CDR3 reads TGTGCCAGCATGTTGGGGCAGGTGGCGACCTCCTACGAGCAGTACTTC. This chain joins TRBV12-3 or TRBV12-4 and TRBJ2-7; possible D gene TRBD1, 5 bases. The CDR3 contains 16 residues. The V end was cut by 7 bases, the J end by 0 bases, with 19 bases between.

A note on this clonotype: In this CDR3 the conserved last residue, phenylalanine or tryptophan, is missing, so a read error is likely. It is unclear where the CDR3 begins or ends on the DNA, so no DNA is shown, and the CDR3 is as TCRdb lists it. The genes are TRBV7-3 and TRBJ2-5; TRBD1 is taken as the D call from the table, unchecked against the DNA. The CDR3 is made up of 11 amino acids, end residues included. CDR1 is SGHTA and CDR2 is FQGTGA in the germline V gene. The CDR3: CASSFSDRTFS.

The chain combines TRBV25-1 with TRBJ2-1; unclear D gene. CDR3 length: 15 residues. Trimming shortened V by 5 bases and J by 8 bases, and 19 bases separated the two germline ends. Germline V CDR1 and CDR2: MGHDK, SYGVNS. Here the CDR3 DNA reads TGTGCCAGCAGTCGGTCCGGACCCAGTGGGGATGAGCAGTTCTTC. Its protein is CASSRSGPSGDEQFF.

In this sample, this clonotype turned up a few times. This rearrangement joins TRBV2 to TRBJ2-3; D unclear. The CDR3 has 14 residues. Germline lookup yields CDR1 SNHLY and CDR2 FYNNEI. Trimming stripped 3 bases from V and 2 bases from J, with 9 bases between. In nucleotides, the CDR3 is TGTGCCAGCAGTGAGCACCAAACCACAGATACGCAGTATTTT. It codes for CASSEHQTTDTQYF.

The V call is TRBV11-2, the J call TRBJ2-4, with 7 bases lining up with TRBD2. Per germline, CDR1 SGHAT and CDR2 FQNNGV. The CDR3 length is 18 residues. Trimming at V came to 1 base and at J to 1 base, leaving 10 bases not matched to a gene. This CDR3 is CASSLVWYGRMAKNIQYF. CDR3 bases: TGTGCCAGCAGCTTAGTATGGTACGGGAGGATGGCCAAAAACATTCAGTACTTC.

This CDR3 is CASSPRTGRGSYEQYF. DNA for the CDR3: TGTGCCAGCAGTCCACGGACAGGGAGGGGGTCATACGAGCAGTACTTC. The gene calls are TRBV28 and TRBJ2-7; TRBD1 might be the D (8 bases). Per germline, CDR1 MDHEN and CDR2 SYDVKM. V was trimmed by 5 bases and J by 4 bases, leaving 21 bases between them. The CDR3 is 16 amino acids. Drawing the rest from reference TRBV28 and TRBJ2-7, the complete variable domain is DVKVTQSSRYLVKRTGEKVFLECVQDMDHENMFWYRQDPGLGLRLIYFSYDVKMKEKGDIPEGYSVSREKKERFSLILESASTNQTSMYLCASSPRTGRGSYEQYFGPGTRLTVT.

This clonotype showed up many times. The J gene is TRBJ1-1, the V gene TRBV6-5; 9 bases are a match to TRBD1. J gave up 1 base and V 4 bases, and 7 bases lay outside the gene matches. CDR1 and CDR2 (germline): MNHEY, SVGAGI. The CDR3 extends over 16 amino acids. The CDR3 DNA follows: TGTGCCAGCAGTTCCGGGACAGGGAGTAGGAACACTGAAGCTTTCTTT. This sequence encodes CASSSGTGSRNTEAFF.

This chain joins TRBV5-4 and TRBJ2-1; TRBD2 agrees at 9 bases. Germline CDR1 SGHNT, CDR2 YYREEE (reference sequence). The CDR3 sequence is 14 residues long. The V gene end was trimmed by 2 bases and the J gene end by 5 bases; junction bases not matched to a gene: 2. In nucleotides, the CDR3 is TGTGCCAGCAGCTTACTAGCGGGCCACAATGAGCAGTTCTTC. This translates into CASSLLAGHNEQFF.

This chain joins TRBV10-1 and TRBJ2-5; D perhaps matches TRBD2 (5 bases). The ends were cut back, 3 bases at V and 5 bases at J, with 10 bases in the middle. This CDR3 contains 13 residues. Germline CDR1 reads WNHNN; CDR2 reads SYGVQD (reference sequence). CDR3 amino acids: CASSERESETQYF. The CDR3 region has the DNA TGCGCCAGCAGTGAAAGGGAGAGCGAGACCCAGTACTTC.

The chain recombines TRBV7-9 with TRBJ2-7; D unclear. Per the germline V gene, CDR1 is SEHNR and CDR2 is FQNEAQ (reference sequence). The length of the CDR3 is 13 residues. The V gene lost 4 bases and the J gene lost 7 bases, with 14 bases spanning the gap. The chain's CDR3 is CASSSLRDLEQYF. DNA for the CDR3: TGTGCCAGCAGCTCCCTTAGGGATTTGGAGCAGTACTTC. Supplemented by reference TRBV7-9 and TRBJ2-7, the full variable domain reads DTGVSQNPRHKITKRGQNVTFRCDPISEHNRLYWYRQTLGQGPEFLTYFQNEAQLEKSRLLSDRFSAERPKGSFSTLEIQRTEQGDSAMYLCASSSLRDLEQYFGPGTRLTVT.

J is TRBJ2-1 and V is TRBV10-1, with D possibly matching TRBD2 (6 bases). From germline, CDR1 is WNHNN and CDR2 SYGVQD (reference sequence). The CDR3 consists of 15 residues. V was clipped by 6 bases and J by 6 bases, with 18 bases between them. For the CDR3, the DNA is TGCGCCAGCAGCGGCGGGGTCAAGGAAGGCAATGAGCAGTTCTTC. Amino acids: CASSGGVKEGNEQFF.

Many counts were recorded for this clonotype. The chain couples TRBV19 to TRBJ2-7, with 7 bases identical to TRBD1. Germline CDR1 and CDR2: LNHDA and SQIVND (reference sequence). V gave up 9 bases and J gave up 3 bases; unmatched junction bases: 5. This CDR3 has 12 amino acids. CDR3 nucleotides: TGTGCCAGCAGGGACAGATTCTACGAGCAGTACTTC. Protein sequence: CASRDRFYEQYF.

This sequence joins TRBV20-1 and TRBJ2-7; D is perhaps TRBD2 (6 bases). CDR1 DFQATT and CDR2 SNEGSKA come from the germline V gene (reference sequence). The V and J ends lost 5 bases and 3 bases respectively, with 11 bases between them. The CDR3 consists of 12 residues. CDR3 DNA sequence: TGCAGTGCTGCGGGACGCGGCTACGAGCAGTACTTC. Encoded protein: CSAAGRGYEQYF.

At least ten counts were recorded for this clonotype. This chain connects TRBV4-1 to TRBJ2-1; the match to TRBD2 covers 11 bases. J was trimmed by 9 bases and V by 2 bases; bases with no gene match: 9. This CDR3 comprises 16 residues. Germline V gene data show CDR1 as MGHRA and CDR2 as YSYEKL. CDR3 sequence: CASSQLSGRAMIEQFF. In DNA, the CDR3 is TGCGCCAGCAGCCAACTTAGCGGGAGGGCCATGATTGAGCAGTTCTTC.

Ten or more counts support this clonotype. CDR3 residues: CSASNQGISGNTEAFF. In DNA form, the CDR3 reads TGCAGTGCTAGTAACCAGGGCATTTCGGGGAACACTGAAGCTTTCTTT. The V call is TRBV20-1, the J call TRBJ1-1, with D perhaps matching TRBD1 (5 bases). Per the germline V gene, CDR1 is DFQATT and CDR2 is SNEGSKA (reference sequence). The CDR3 runs to 16 residues. V dropped 3 bases and J dropped 1 base, with 18 bases sitting between them.

This clonotype was observed a handful of times. CDR3 DNA sequence: TGCGCCAGCAGCCAAGATCTACATATTGAAGCTTTCTTT. The encoded protein is CASSQDLHIEAFF. This sequence joins TRBV4-3 and TRBJ1-1; D call uncertain. Germline loops: CDR1 LGHNA, CDR2 YSLEER. The CDR3 is 13 amino acids. Trimming took off 0 bases at V and 7 bases at J, with 9 bases between the two ends.

This clonotype came up a few times. V usage is TRBV11-2 and J usage is TRBJ2-1; 9 nucleotides line up with TRBD2. The trim removed 3 bases at V and 2 bases at J, leaving 8 bases unmatched. The germline gives CDR1 SGHAT, CDR2 FQNNGV. This CDR3 contains 17 residues. The DNA for the CDR3 is TGTGCCAGCAGCTTTTCCGCTAGCGGGATAGCCTACAATGAGCAGTTCTTC. Its translation is CASSFSASGIAYNEQFF. Full variable domain (rest looked up from reference TRBV11-2 and TRBJ2-1): EAGVAQSPRYKIIEKRQSVAFWCNPISGHATLYWYQQILGQGPKLLIQFQNNGVVDDSQLPKDRFSAERLKGVDSTLKIQPAKLEDSAVYLCASSFSASGIAYNEQFFGPGTRLTVL.

CDR3 in amino acids: CSVGENQETQYF. CDR3 sequence (DNA): TGCAGCGTTGGGGAGAACCAAGAGACCCAGTACTTC. This rearrangement joins TRBV29-1 to TRBJ2-5, with D possibly matching TRBD2 (5 bases). In germline, CDR1 is SQVTM, CDR2 ANQGSEA. Trimming left V 4 bases short and J 0 bases short, with 6 bases between. The CDR3 has 12 amino acids.

This chain joins TRBV7-2 and TRBJ2-7; D not certain. Trimming took off 1 base at V and 3 bases at J, with 10 bases between the two ends. Germline V lookup: CDR1 SGHTA, CDR2 FQGNSA. This CDR3 region has 14 residues. The DNA of the CDR3 is TGTGCCAGCAGCTTAGGAACGGCGAACTACGAGCAGTACTTC. Its protein is CASSLGTANYEQYF.

The CDR3 region has the DNA TGTGCCAGCAGCCAAGACACTGGAAGGAAAGCTTTCTTT. Its protein is CASSQDTGRKAFF. The V call is TRBV3-1, the J call TRBJ1-1, with D unresolved. V shed 0 bases and J shed 9 bases, with 11 bases lying between them. Germline CDR1 LGHDT, CDR2 YNNKEL (reference sequence). This CDR3 is 13 amino acids long.

There are a few counts of this clonotype. The genes are TRBV7-2 and TRBJ2-1, with D uncertain. The V end was cut by 1 base, the J end by 8 bases, with 6 bases between. There are 12 residues in the CDR3. Germline loops: CDR1 SGHTA, CDR2 FQGNSA. The CDR3 loop is CASSLVSYEQFF. In nucleotides, the CDR3 is TGTGCCAGCAGCTTAGTGAGTTATGAGCAGTTCTTC.